This paragraph covers one T cell receptor (beta chain) sequence. Its target antigen remains unknown. No base-level quality is on record; no much larger clone is a single base apart. The immunoSEQ assay, a bias-controlled multiplex PCR using V- and J-specific primers, was used to amplify TCR beta CDR3 regions from genomic DNA. A second PCR step added a proprietary barcode and Illumina adapter sequences to the CDR3 amplicons. An Illumina MiSeq instrument was used to sequence the CDR3 libraries. The paper's data handling went like this. Export and quality control were performed with immunoSEQ Analyzer 3.0, and downstream analyses were performed with R Bioconductor and Immunarch. Only productive rearrangements within the normalized downsampled data set were used in the calculation of repertoire metrics. In the normalized cohort, a clonotype counted as pathologically expanded if the clonotype was larger than 5 templates. The Inverse Simpson Index served as the measure of repertoire diversity. CMV-specificity analyses were carried out on the non-normalized data set to capture all clonotypes. TCRdb obtained this table from immuneACCESS and retained in-frame rearrangements with V and J assigned. These tables miss some clones; where compared with another copy, unresolved V genes account for less than half of the shortfall, and the remainder is unexplained. V and J calls and clone size follow that table, whereas D and trimming were derived from the DNA. This sample is represented by 35,000 to 45,000 clones; 85% to 95% of them were singletons. The ten most abundant clones make up more than 0.7% of the sample.

In the germline V gene (reference sequence), CDR1 corresponds to SGHNT and CDR2 to YYREEE. Taken from cysteine to phenylalanine, the CDR3 has 14 residues. CDR3 DNA only is kept here, 42 bases in frame from base 1. V was cut back by 2 bases and J by 4 bases, leaving a gap of 12 bases between them. Blood samples for TCR beta sequencing were provided by related transplant donors. Nuclei Lysis Solution was used to extract genomic DNA from fresh or cryopreserved unfractionated peripheral blood mononuclear cells. This record belongs to a study of T cell clonotyping in hematopoietic cell transplantation (dated by TCRdb to about 2021). Looking at the study overall: A total of some 130 blood samples were collected in the study from approximately 34 consecutive transplant recipients and their related donors. Patient recruitment ran from late 2015 to January 2017, and follow-up continued until late 2020 or death.

Here is what the overall study found, with its caveats: A decrease in recipient TCR diversity was observed after transplant, and a progressive increase in pathologically expanded clonotypes was seen from day 30 to day 180. The sample size was limited, and because cells were not sorted, the contributions of CD4 and CD8 repertoires could not be separated. Overlap with donor repertoires was found for only a small fraction of recipient repertoires, with over 95% found to appear de novo at the given depth. Broader posttransplant TCR repertoire diversity was predicted by donor and pretransplant recipient Inverse Simpson Index values.

The sequenced material came from peripheral blood mononuclear cells. The chain links TRBV5-4 with TRBJ2-5, with a weak D call of TRBD1 (6 bases match). The receptor was derived from a woman aged 45 to 65 in good health. Some clones in this sample may be carry-over from other donors' samples. In nucleotides, the sequence is TGTGCCAGCAGCTTCGGACAGAGACCAGAGACCCAGTACTTC. It encodes CASSFGQRPETQYF. Extended through the reference TRBV5-4 and TRBJ2-5 proteins, this CDR3 yields the full variable domain: ETGVTQSPTHLIKTRGQQVTLRCSSQSGHNTVSWYQQALGQGPQFIFQYYREEENGRGNFPPRFSGLQFPNYSSELNVNALELDDSALYLCASSFGQRPETQYFGPGTRLLVL.